One sample yielded the 15 T cell receptor beta chains listed below, sequenced in a study of regulatory T cells in long-lasting Graves disease. Both iRepertoire HTBI primers and Arm-PCR of CDR3 regions were used to build the TCR beta libraries. TCRdb reprocessed the multiplex PCR reads via MiXCR and lists one record per CDR3 protein. The sample yields more than 300,000 distinct CDR3 sequences, roughly a fifth seen once. The time point denotes: persistent/refractory GD, antithyroid drugs over 5 years with positive TRAb. The TCR library was made from RNA extracted from PBMCs. The source material was peripheral blood mononuclear cells (PBMCs), sampled when the disease was refractory, from a patient treated with antithyroid drugs. Receptor source: a female donor with Graves disease.

This clonotype has ten or more counts. The chain links TRBV7-9 to TRBJ2-5; no firm D call. V lost 5 bases and J 0 bases, leaving 13 bases between the germline ends. CDR1 and CDR2 from the germline V gene are SEHNR and FQNEAQ (reference sequence). CDR3 length: 15 residues. The CDR3 DNA follows: TGTGCCAGCAGCCCAAAGAGACGGTACCAAGAGACCCAGTACTTC. Encoded protein: CASSPKRRYQETQYF. The full variable domain, with the rest looked up from reference TRBV7-9 and TRBJ2-5, is DTGVSQNPRHKITKRGQNVTFRCDPISEHNRLYWYRQTLGQGPEFLTYFQNEAQLEKSRLLSDRFSAERPKGSFSTLEIQRTEQGDSAMYLCASSPKRRYQETQYFGPGTRLLVL.

This rearrangement joins TRBV29-1 to TRBJ1-2; 7 bases map to TRBD1. Trimming removed 5 bases from V and 6 bases from J; junction bases left unmatched: 12. Looked up from germline, CDR1 is SQVTM and CDR2 is ANQGSEA. The CDR3 has 14 amino acids. The CDR3 is CSVPRGQEVNGYTF. The CDR3 region has the DNA TGCAGCGTTCCGAGAGGACAGGAAGTGAATGGCTACACCTTC.

The rearrangement links TRBV29-1 to TRBJ2-7, with D perhaps being TRBD1 or TRBD2 (7 bases each). The CDR3 runs to 13 residues. Trimming cost V 2 bases and J 2 bases, with 10 bases left between them. CDR1 and CDR2 (germline): SQVTM, ANQGSEA. The CDR3 region has the DNA TGCAGCGTTGAACAGGGGGGGCCCTACGAGCAGTACTTC. It codes for CSVEQGGPYEQYF.

This sequence joins TRBV9 and TRBJ1-2; no firm D call. Germline V gene lookup returns CDR1 SGDLS and CDR2 YYNGEE. This CDR3 contains 14 residues. Between the trimmed V and J ends, which lost 4 bases and 2 bases, there was a span of 12 bases. The CDR3 DNA is TGTGCCAGCAGCCCCCACACAGAGAACTATGGCTACACCTTC. Protein: CASSPHTENYGYTF.

The chain has TRBV5-8 and TRBJ2-5; no definite D call. This CDR3 region has 12 residues. In germline, CDR1 is SGHTS, CDR2 YDEGEE. Trimming removed 4 bases at V and 1 base at J, with 5 bases between. The CDR3 DNA is TGTGCCAGCAGCCATCCCCAAGAGACCCAGTACTTC. Translated, it gives CASSHPQETQYF.

The sample holds many counts of this clonotype. The gene calls are TRBV28 and TRBJ1-1, with 7 positions matching TRBD1. Trimming at V came to 6 bases and at J to 9 bases, leaving 10 bases not matched to a gene. Germline CDR1 reads MDHEN; CDR2 reads SYDVKM. CDR3 length equals 13 residues. CDR3 loop: CASSTPDREKAFF. Written as DNA, the CDR3 is TGTGCCAGCAGCACCCCCGACAGGGAAAAAGCTTTCTTT. Filled out from reference TRBV28 and TRBJ1-1, the complete variable domain reads DVKVTQSSRYLVKRTGEKVFLECVQDMDHENMFWYRQDPGLGLRLIYFSYDVKMKEKGDIPEGYSVSREKKERFSLILESASTNQTSMYLCASSTPDREKAFFGQGTRLTVV.

This clonotype was detected many times. This sequence joins TRBV7-2 and TRBJ2-7, with TRBD2 matching 11 bases. Germline CDR1 is SGHTA and CDR2 is FQGNSA. The CDR3 loop spans 16 amino acids. V shed 0 bases and J 4 bases; nucleotides not matched to a gene: 5. CDR3: CASSLAMGLADYEQYF. The CDR3 DNA follows: TGTGCCAGCAGCTTAGCTATGGGACTAGCGGATTACGAGCAGTACTTC. The full variable domain, completed using reference TRBV7-2 and TRBJ2-7, is GAGVSQSPSNKVTEKGKDVELRCDPISGHTALYWYRQSLGQGLEFLIYFQGNSAPDKSGLPSDRFSAERTGGSVSTLTIQRTQQEDSAVYLCASSLAMGLADYEQYFGPGTRLTVT.

About this clonotype itself: The conserved phenylalanine or tryptophan is not found at the CDR3 terminus, so this likely reflects a read error. V usage is TRBV3-1 and J usage is TRBJ1-2, with 8 positions matching TRBD1. From germline, CDR1 is LGHDT and CDR2 YNNKEL (reference sequence). The CDR3 has 13 amino acids. V gave up 4 bases and J gave up 4 bases; unmatched junction bases: 2. CDR3 nucleotide sequence: TGTGCCAGCAGCCTCGGACAGGGCTATGGCTACACCCTC. It encodes CASSLGQGYGYTL.

This rearrangement joins TRBV28 to TRBJ2-2; D is uncertain. This CDR3 spans 13 amino acids. Trimming left V 11 bases short and J 5 bases short, with 15 bases between. CDR1 is MDHEN and CDR2 is SYDVKM in the germline V gene. CDR3 nucleotides: TGTGCCCTCAAGGATCTCGGGACCGGGGAGCTGTTTTTT. The encoded protein is CALKDLGTGELFF. The complete variable domain, with remaining parts taken from reference TRBV28 and TRBJ2-2, reads DVKVTQSSRYLVKRTGEKVFLECVQDMDHENMFWYRQDPGLGLRLIYFSYDVKMKEKGDIPEGYSVSREKKERFSLILESASTNQTSMYLCALKDLGTGELFFGEGSRLTVL.

This clonotype was observed a handful of times. CDR3 in amino acids: CATSSGQAKWPQHF. The CDR3 nucleotides are TGTGCCACCAGCAGCGGTCAGGCGAAGTGGCCCCAGCATTTT. The chain recombines TRBV15 with TRBJ1-5; D call uncertain. This CDR3 contains 14 residues. V lost 3 bases and J 9 bases, leaving 15 bases between the germline ends. CDR1 and CDR2 (germline): LNHNV, YYDKDF (reference sequence).

This clonotype was detected many times. The genes are TRBV7-2 and TRBJ2-7, with D hard to call. Germline CDR1 and CDR2: SGHTA and FQGNSA. Trimming took 3 bases from V and 0 from J, leaving 3 bases between them. The CDR3 consists of 12 residues. The CDR3 here is CASSFSSYEQYF. CDR3 in DNA: TGTGCCAGCAGCTTTAGCTCCTACGAGCAGTACTTC. Full variable domain (remainder filled in from reference TRBV7-2 and TRBJ2-7): GAGVSQSPSNKVTEKGKDVELRCDPISGHTALYWYRQSLGQGLEFLIYFQGNSAPDKSGLPSDRFSAERTGGSVSTLTIQRTQQEDSAVYLCASSFSSYEQYFGPGTRLTVT.

The chain recombines TRBV6-2 or TRBV6-3 with TRBJ2-1; TRBD1 or TRBD2 may be the D gene (5 bases each). Germline CDR1 and CDR2: MNHEY and SVGEGT. This CDR3 comprises 17 residues. V gave up 5 bases and J gave up 2 bases, with 19 bases separating them. For the CDR3, the DNA is TGTGCCAGCAGTGAAGAGGGGCAGGCCAGGACCTACAATGAGCAGTTCTTC. It is translated as CASSEEGQARTYNEQFF.

V usage is TRBV7-9 and J usage is TRBJ2-3; D is undetermined. There are 12 residues in the CDR3. V lost 5 bases and J 3 bases, leaving 6 bases between the germline ends. The germline V gene has CDR1 SEHNR and CDR2 FQNEAQ (reference sequence). CDR3 sequence reads: CASSMVTDTQYF. The CDR3, as DNA: TGTGCCAGCAGCATGGTGACAGATACGCAGTATTTT.

The chain is built from TRBV12-3 or TRBV12-4 and TRBJ2-1; D remains unclear. The CDR3 totals 12 residues. Trimming removed 4 bases from V and 9 bases from J, with 10 bases in between. The CDR3 sequence: CASSSRTGEQFF. The CDR3 DNA reads as TGTGCCAGCAGTTCCCGGACGGGTGAGCAGTTCTTC.

This sequence joins TRBV7-9 and TRBJ1-4; D gene unclear. The CDR3 is 13 residues long. Germline V gene lookup returns CDR1 SEHNR and CDR2 FQNEAQ (reference sequence). With 1 base removed from V and 8 bases from J, the gap between germline ends came to 8 bases. CDR3 loop: CASSLGLREKLFF. CDR3 nucleotide sequence: TGTGCCAGCAGCTTAGGCTTACGGGAAAAACTGTTTTTT. Full variable domain (missing parts from reference TRBV7-9 and TRBJ1-4): DTGVSQNPRHKITKRGQNVTFRCDPISEHNRLYWYRQTLGQGPEFLTYFQNEAQLEKSRLLSDRFSAERPKGSFSTLEIQRTEQGDSAMYLCASSLGLREKLFFGSGTQLSVL.